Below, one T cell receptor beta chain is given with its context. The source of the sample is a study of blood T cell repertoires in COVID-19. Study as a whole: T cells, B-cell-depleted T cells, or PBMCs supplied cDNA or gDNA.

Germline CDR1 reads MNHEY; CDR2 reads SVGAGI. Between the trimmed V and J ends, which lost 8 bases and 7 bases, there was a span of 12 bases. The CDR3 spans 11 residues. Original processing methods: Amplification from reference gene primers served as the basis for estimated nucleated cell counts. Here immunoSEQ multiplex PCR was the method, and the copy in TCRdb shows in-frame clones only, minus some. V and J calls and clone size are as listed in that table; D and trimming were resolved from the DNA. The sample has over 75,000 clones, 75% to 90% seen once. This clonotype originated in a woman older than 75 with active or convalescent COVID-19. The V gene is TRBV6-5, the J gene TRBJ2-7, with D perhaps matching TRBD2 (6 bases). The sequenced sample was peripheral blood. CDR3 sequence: CASVRGAEQYF. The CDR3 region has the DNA TGTGCCAGCGTTCGCGGGGCAGAGCAGTACTTC.